This T cell receptor (beta chain) came from a study of radiation and T cells in renal cell carcinoma. Findings and limits, study-wide: From baseline, blood top tumor clonotypes peaked at 2 weeks post-radiation.

Profiled with immunoSEQ multiplex PCR; TCRdb holds only in-frame clones, not every one. This sample has 50,000 to 70,000 clones; 70% to 80% occur once, and the top ten carry about 6.8%. Germline V CDR1 and CDR2: SGDLS, YYNGEE. The germline V and J ends were trimmed by 3 bases and 7 bases, with 16 bases remaining between them. This CDR3 region has 15 residues. A word on this clone: What it recognizes is unknown.

The time point is: blood 4 weeks post-SBRT, at nephrectomy. Treatment noted: 15 Gy SBRT to primary tumor, nephrectomy 4 weeks later. Radiation-treated patients gave blood at baseline, week 2 and week 4. The source material was blood, sampled from a patient whose treatment included radiotherapy and nephrectomy. The chain recombines TRBV9 with TRBJ1-4, with D perhaps TRBD1 (6 bases). This TCR was recovered from a man aged 60-69 years with renal cell carcinoma. The CDR3 reads CASSANPGASEKLFF. DNA for the CDR3: TGTGCCAGCAGCGCAAATCCGGGGGCGTCTGAAAAACTGTTTTTT.